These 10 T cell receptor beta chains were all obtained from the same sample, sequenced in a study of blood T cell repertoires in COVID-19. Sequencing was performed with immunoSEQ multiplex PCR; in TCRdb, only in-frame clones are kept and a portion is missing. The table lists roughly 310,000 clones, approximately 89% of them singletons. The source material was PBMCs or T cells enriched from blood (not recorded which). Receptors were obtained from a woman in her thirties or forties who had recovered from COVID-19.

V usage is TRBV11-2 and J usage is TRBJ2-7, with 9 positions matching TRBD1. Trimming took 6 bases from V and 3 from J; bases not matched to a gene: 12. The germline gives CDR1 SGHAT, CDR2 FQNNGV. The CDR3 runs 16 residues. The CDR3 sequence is CASRSIASGQGYEQYF. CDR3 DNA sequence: TGTGCCAGCAGGTCGATCGCCTCGGGACAGGGCTACGAGCAGTACTTC.

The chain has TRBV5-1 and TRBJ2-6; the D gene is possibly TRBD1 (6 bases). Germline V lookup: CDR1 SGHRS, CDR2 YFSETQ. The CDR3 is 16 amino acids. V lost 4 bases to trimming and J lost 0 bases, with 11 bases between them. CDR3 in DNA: TGCGCCAGCAGCCCTACAGGGTCCTCTGGGGCCAACGTCCTGACTTTC. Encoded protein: CASSPTGSSGANVLTF.

CDR3 DNA: TGTGCCAGCAGTACCACAGGGGGGCTGAAGGGTACGCAGTATTTT. This translates into CASSTTGGLKGTQYF. The chain uses TRBV28 and TRBJ2-3; 8 bases align to TRBD1. The CDR3 extends over 15 amino acids. J was trimmed by 8 bases and V by 5 bases; bases with no gene match: 12. From germline, CDR1 is MDHEN and CDR2 SYDVKM.

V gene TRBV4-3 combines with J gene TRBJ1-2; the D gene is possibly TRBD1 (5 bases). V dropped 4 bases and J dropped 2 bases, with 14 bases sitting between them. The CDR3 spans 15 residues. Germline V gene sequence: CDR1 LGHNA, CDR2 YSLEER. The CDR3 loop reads CASSPQWEGNYGYTF. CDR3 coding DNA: TGCGCCAGCAGCCCCCAATGGGAGGGGAACTATGGCTACACCTTC.

CDR3 nucleotides: TGTGCCAGCAGTTACTCGATGTACGGCGGGGAGCTGTTTTTT. Translating gives CASSYSMYGGELFF. This chain links TRBV6-5 with TRBJ2-2, with D unresolved. The V gene lost 0 bases and the J gene lost 7 bases, with 9 bases spanning the gap. Germline assignment: CDR1 MNHEY and CDR2 SVGAGI. The CDR3 loop spans 14 amino acids.

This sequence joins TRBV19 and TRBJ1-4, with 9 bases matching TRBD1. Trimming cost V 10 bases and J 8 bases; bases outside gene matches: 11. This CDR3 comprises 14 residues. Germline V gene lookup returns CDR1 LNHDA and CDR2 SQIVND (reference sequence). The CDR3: CATGTGTGREKLFF. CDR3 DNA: TGTGCCACAGGAACCGGGACAGGGAGAGAAAAACTGTTTTTT.

Here the CDR3 reads CASQGGDYTEAFF. The CDR3 coding sequence is TGTGCCAGCCAGGGGGGCGACTACACTGAAGCTTTCTTT. The chain employs TRBV7-9 and TRBJ1-1; TRBD1 matches 7 bases. Germline V gene data show CDR1 as SEHNR and CDR2 as FQNEAQ (reference sequence). The CDR3 loop spans 13 amino acids. The V and J ends lost 8 bases and 3 bases, in that order; junction bases with no gene match: 6. The complete variable domain, with remaining parts taken from reference TRBV7-9 and TRBJ1-1, reads DTGVSQNPRHKITKRGQNVTFRCDPISEHNRLYWYRQTLGQGPEFLTYFQNEAQLEKSRLLSDRFSAERPKGSFSTLEIQRTEQGDSAMYLCASQGGDYTEAFFGQGTRLTVV.

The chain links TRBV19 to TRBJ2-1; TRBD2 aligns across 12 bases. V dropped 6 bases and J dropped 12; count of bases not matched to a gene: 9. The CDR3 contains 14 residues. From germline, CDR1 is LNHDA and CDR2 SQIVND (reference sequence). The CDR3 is CASSYPSGRAGQFF. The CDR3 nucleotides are TGTGCCAGTAGCTATCCTAGCGGGAGGGCCGGGCAGTTCTTC.

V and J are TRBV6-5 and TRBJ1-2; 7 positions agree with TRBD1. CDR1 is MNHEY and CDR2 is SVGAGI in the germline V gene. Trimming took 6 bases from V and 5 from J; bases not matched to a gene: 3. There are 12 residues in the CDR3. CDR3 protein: CASRRDSYGYTF. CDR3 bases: TGTGCCAGCAGGAGGGACAGTTATGGCTACACCTTC.

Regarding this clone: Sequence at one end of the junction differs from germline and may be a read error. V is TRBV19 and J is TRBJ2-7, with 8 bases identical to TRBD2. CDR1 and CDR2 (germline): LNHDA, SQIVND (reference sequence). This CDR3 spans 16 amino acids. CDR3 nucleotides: TGTGTCAGTAGTATGGGGACTAGAGGACCCCCCTACGAGCAGTACTTC. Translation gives CVSSMGTRGPPYEQYF.